The TCR beta chain described here comes from a study of cytomegalovirus exposure and HLA in healthy donors. General study results and limits: Most TCRs appeared rarely, but some public TCRs recurred in many donors. The authors later found HLA-associated TCR beta chains more clonally expanded than equally common others. Some highly shared sequence variants likely arose as a pipeline artifact.

PCR used 60 Vbeta primers and 13 Jbeta primers. Here immunoSEQ multiplex PCR was the method, and the copy in TCRdb shows in-frame clones only, minus some. The sample contains 150,000 to 200,000 clones, roughly 77% of which appear only once. Of note for this clone: Antigen: not known.

CDR1 and CDR2 from the germline V gene are PRHDT and FYEKMQ (reference sequence). The germline V and J ends were trimmed by 0 bases and 10 bases, with 7 bases remaining between them. The CDR3 consists of 13 residues. The chain joins TRBV13 to TRBJ1-6; no firm D call. The sample consisted of PBMCs. This clonotype was sampled from a man aged 50-59 years in good health and CMV-seropositive. CDR3 residues: CASSLGAGSPLHF. The CDR3 region has the DNA TGTGCCAGCAGCTTAGGTGCCGGGTCACCCCTCCACTTT. The full variable domain, completed using reference TRBV13 and TRBJ1-6, is AAGVIQSPRHLIKEKRETATLKCYPIPRHDTVYWYQQGPGQDPQFLISFYEKMQSDKGSIPDRFSAQQFSDYHSELNMSSLELGDSALYFCASSLGAGSPLHFGNGTRLTVT.